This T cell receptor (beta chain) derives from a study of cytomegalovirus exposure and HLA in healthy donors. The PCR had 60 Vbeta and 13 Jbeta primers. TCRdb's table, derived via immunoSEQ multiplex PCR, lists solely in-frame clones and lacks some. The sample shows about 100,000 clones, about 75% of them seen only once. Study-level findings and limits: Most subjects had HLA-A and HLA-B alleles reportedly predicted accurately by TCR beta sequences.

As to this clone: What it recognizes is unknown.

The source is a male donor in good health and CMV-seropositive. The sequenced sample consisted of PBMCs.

The CDR3, as DNA: TGTGCCAGCCGAAAATATCGGACAGCTGCAGATACGCAGTATTTT. Protein: CASRKYRTAADTQYF. The chain has TRBV21-1 and TRBJ2-3; the table's D call, TRBD1, was not checked against the DNA. TRBV21-1 is labeled a pseudogene. This CDR3 is 15 amino acids long.